Many counts were recorded for the clone carrying this T cell receptor (beta chain). This sample was taken from a study of human T cells and chemical hapten exposure. Time point noted: patch test 1, 2 weeks after DPC sensitization. The treatment: therapeutic diphenylcyclopropenone sensitization with weekly scalp DPC. Original data processing: The number of TCRs in each sample had a median of about 96,000 and spanned roughly 23,224 to 750,000. TCRdb reprocessed the RACE reads with MiXCR, giving one entry per CDR3 protein. The V and J calls follow TCRdb's processing rather than the paper's. The profile shows approximately 110,000 distinct CDR3 sequences, more than 9.5% of them singletons. This receptor was identified in a woman between 40 and 50 years old with alopecia areata. Some clones in this sample may be carry-over from other donors' samples. Sequenced here: whole blood, sampled in connection with sensitization to the hapten diphenylcyclopropenone (DPC).

The CDR3, as DNA: TGCGCCAGCAGTGAGTCCCCCAAGAATGAGCAGTTCTTC. Translating gives CASSESPKNEQFF. The chain recombines TRBV10-2 with TRBJ2-1, with D unresolved. Germline values: CDR1 WSHSY, CDR2 SAAADI. This CDR3 has 13 residues. The V end was cut by 0 bases, the J end by 7 bases, with 7 bases between.